This T cell receptor beta chain is drawn from a study of T cell responses to AZD1222 COVID-19 vaccine. The data were produced by immunoSEQ multiplex PCR, yet TCRdb's version contains in-frame clones alone and is incomplete. Here the sample spans some 110,000 clones, around 89% being singletons. Broader study findings: Vaccine-associated CD4 TCRs ranged over spike, dominating at 160-218 and 743-854.

Regarding this clone: Its antigen is currently unknown.

This sequence was found in an adult who received the AZD1222 COVID-19 vaccine. Sequencing used peripheral blood, obtained 28 days after the second AZD1222 dose.

CDR3 in DNA: TGTGCCAGCAGCTCTGCGCTCGGGTCCTACGAGCAGTACTTC. This translates into CASSSALGSYEQYF. The chain links TRBV11-2 to TRBJ2-7; D gene unclear. Trimming left V 4 bases short and J 1 base short, with 11 bases between. This CDR3 comprises 14 residues. Per the germline V gene, CDR1 is SGHAT and CDR2 is FQNNGV. The whole variable domain, remainder taken from reference TRBV11-2 and TRBJ2-7, is EAGVAQSPRYKIIEKRQSVAFWCNPISGHATLYWYQQILGQGPKLLIQFQNNGVVDDSQLPKDRFSAERLKGVDSTLKIQPAKLEDSAVYLCASSSALGSYEQYFGPGTRLTVT.